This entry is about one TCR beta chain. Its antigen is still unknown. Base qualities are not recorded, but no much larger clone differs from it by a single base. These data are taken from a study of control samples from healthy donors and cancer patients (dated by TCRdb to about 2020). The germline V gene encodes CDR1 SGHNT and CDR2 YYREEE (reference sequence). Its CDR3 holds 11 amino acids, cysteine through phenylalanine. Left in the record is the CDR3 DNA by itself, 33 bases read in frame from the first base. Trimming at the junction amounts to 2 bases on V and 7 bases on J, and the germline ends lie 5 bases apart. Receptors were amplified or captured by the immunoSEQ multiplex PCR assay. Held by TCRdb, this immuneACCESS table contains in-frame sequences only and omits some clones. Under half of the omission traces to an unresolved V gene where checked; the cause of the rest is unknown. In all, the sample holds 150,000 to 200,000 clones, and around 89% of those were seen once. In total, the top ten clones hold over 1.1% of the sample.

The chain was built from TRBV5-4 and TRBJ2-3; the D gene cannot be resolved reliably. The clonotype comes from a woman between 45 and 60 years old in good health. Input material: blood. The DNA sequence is TGTGCCAGCAGCTTAGCGAATACGCAGTATTTT. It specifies CASSLANTQYF.